This T cell receptor (beta chain) emerged from a study of T cell repertoires in ileal Crohn's disease. Turning to the study itself: Operated complications were stricturing disease (around 60%) and penetrating disease (around 39%). About half received postoperative treatment, around 10 with thiopurines and about 20 anti-TNF. Notes on the study in general: Clonality above 26.8% at surgery always came with endoscopic recurrence. Mucosal expansions were suggested to be mainly CD8 T cells.

Germline loops: CDR1 SGDLS, CDR2 YYNGEE. The CDR3 is made up of 16 amino acids. Trimming at V came to 0 bases and at J to 6 bases, leaving 9 bases not matched to a gene. Produced via immunoSEQ multiplex PCR; TCRdb's table is partial and in-frame only. The sample yields about 8,200 clones, approximately 96% seen once. On this clone: Its specificity is not known.

The sequenced sample consisted of ileal tissue. The rearrangement joins TRBV9 to TRBJ2-1, with TRBD2 matching over 7 bases. The sequence derives from an adult with Crohn's disease. CDR3 DNA sequence: TGTGCCAGCAGCGTAGGGTTGGAGCGGGGATTCAATGAGCAGTTCTTC. This sequence encodes CASSVGLERGFNEQFF.